This T cell receptor beta chain was sequenced for a study of blood T cell repertoires in COVID-19. The overall study: Acute-phase and convalescent COVID-19 samples originated in the United States, Italy and Spain. Nucleic acid was either cDNA or gDNA, and it came from T cells, B-cell-depleted T cells, or PBMCs.

Assay: immunoSEQ multiplex PCR; the TCRdb copy retains only in-frame clones and omits some. Of about 55,000 clones in the sample, approximately 85% are singletons; the top ten hold less than 20%. Germline V CDR1 and CDR2: MNHEY, SVGAGI. Trimming left V 10 bases short and J 5 bases short, with 23 bases between. The CDR3 has 15 residues. The source is a human donor in a cohort sampled during active COVID-19. The sample comprised peripheral blood. The chain links TRBV6-5 to TRBJ2-5; D possibly corresponds to TRBD2 (5 bases). The CDR3 is CATQRRPGIMETQYF. CDR3 nucleotide sequence: TGTGCCACCCAAAGGAGGCCCGGTATTATGGAGACCCAGTACTTC.